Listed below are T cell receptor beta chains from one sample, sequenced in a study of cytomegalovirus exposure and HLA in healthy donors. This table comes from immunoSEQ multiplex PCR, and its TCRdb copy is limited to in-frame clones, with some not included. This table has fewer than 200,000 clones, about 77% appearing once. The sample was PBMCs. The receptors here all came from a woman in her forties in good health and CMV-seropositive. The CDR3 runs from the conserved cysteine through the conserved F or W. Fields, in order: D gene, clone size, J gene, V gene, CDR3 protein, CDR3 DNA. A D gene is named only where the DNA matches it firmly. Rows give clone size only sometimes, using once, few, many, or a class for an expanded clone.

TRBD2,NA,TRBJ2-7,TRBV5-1,CASSFSGGTYEQYF,TGCGCCAGCAGCTTTAGCGGGGGGACCTACGAGCAGTACTTC
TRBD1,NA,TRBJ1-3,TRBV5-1,CASSAGTGLGGNTIYF,TGCGCCAGCAGTGCCGGGACAGGGTTAGGTGGAAACACCATATATTTT
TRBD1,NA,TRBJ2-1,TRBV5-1,CASSLGGQGAYNEQFF,TGCGCCAGCAGCTTGGGAGGGCAGGGGGCCTACAATGAGCAGTTCTTC
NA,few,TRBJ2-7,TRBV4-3,CASSREGGGHEQYF,TGCGCCAGCAGCCGGGAGGGGGGAGGTCACGAGCAGTACTTC
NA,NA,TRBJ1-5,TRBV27,CASSLQGINQPQHF,TGTGCCAGCAGTCTCCAGGGTATCAATCAGCCCCAGCATTTT
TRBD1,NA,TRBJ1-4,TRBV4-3,CASSRQGQVEKLFF,TGCGCCAGCTCCCGACAGGGGCAGGTTGAAAAACTGTTTTTT
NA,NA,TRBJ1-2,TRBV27,CASSLNTGGYGYTF,TGTGCCAGCAGTTTGAACACCGGAGGGTATGGCTACACCTTC
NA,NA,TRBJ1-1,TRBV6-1,CASSTQGRTEAFF,TGTGCCAGCAGCACCCAGGGGCGCACTGAAGCTTTCTTT
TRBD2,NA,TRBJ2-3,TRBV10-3,CAISLLAGGTDTQYF,TGTGCCATCAGTTTGTTAGCGGGAGGGACAGATACGCAGTATTTT
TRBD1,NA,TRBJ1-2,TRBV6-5,CASSFRQGFGYTF,TGTGCCAGCAGTTTTCGACAGGGCTTTGGCTACACCTTC
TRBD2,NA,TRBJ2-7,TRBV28,CASRLTSENYEQYF,TGTGCCAGCAGGCTAACTAGCGAGAACTACGAGCAGTACTTC
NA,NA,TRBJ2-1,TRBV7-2,CASKRDSAYNEQFF,TGTGCCAGCAAGAGGGACTCTGCCTACAATGAGCAGTTCTTC
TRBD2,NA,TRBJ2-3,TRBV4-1,CASSQERSGATDTQYF,TGCGCCAGCAGCCAAGAGCGAAGCGGGGCGACAGATACGCAGTATTTT
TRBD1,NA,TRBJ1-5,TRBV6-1,CASSLDQGASQPQHF,TGTGCCAGCTCCCTGGATCAGGGGGCGAGTCAGCCCCAGCATTTT
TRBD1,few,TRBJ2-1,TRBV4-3,CASSQDRTGVNEQFF,TGCGCCAGCAGCCAAGATCGTACAGGGGTCAATGAGCAGTTCTTC
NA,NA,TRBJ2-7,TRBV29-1,CSALETGASYEQYF,TGCAGTGCCCTGGAAACAGGAGCTTCCTACGAGCAGTACTTC
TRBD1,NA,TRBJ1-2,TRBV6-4,CASSDSRDRVSNGYTF,TGTGCCAGCAGTGACTCCCGGGACAGAGTGAGCAATGGCTACACCTTC
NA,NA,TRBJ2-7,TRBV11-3,CASSLRATGTNEQYF,TGTGCCAGCAGCTTGAGGGCAACAGGGACAAACGAGCAGTACTTC
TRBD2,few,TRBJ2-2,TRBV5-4,CASSPGGLAGAPNTGELFF,TGTGCCAGCAGCCCTGGGGGACTAGCGGGAGCACCGAACACCGGGGAGCTGTTTTTT
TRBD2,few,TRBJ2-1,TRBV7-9,CASSPKLAGKSYNEQFF,TGTGCCAGCAGCCCCAAACTAGCGGGGAAATCCTACAATGAGCAGTTCTTC
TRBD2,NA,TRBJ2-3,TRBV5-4,CASSPSGGATDTQYF,TGTGCCAGCAGCCCGAGCGGGGGGGCTACAGATACGCAGTATTTT
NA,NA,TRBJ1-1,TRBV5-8,CASSLTGMNTEAFF,TGTGCCAGCAGCTTGACAGGGATGAACACTGAAGCTTTCTTT
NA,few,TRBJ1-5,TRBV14,CASSQGLGPQHF,TGTGCCAGCAGCCAAGGCCTTGGCCCCCAGCATTTT
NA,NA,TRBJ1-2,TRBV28,CASSGAGGKNYGYTF,TGTGCCAGCAGTGGAGCGGGTGGGAAGAACTATGGCTACACCTTC
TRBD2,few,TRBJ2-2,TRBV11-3,CASSLGLASNTGELFF,TGTGCCAGCAGCTTAGGACTAGCTTCGAACACCGGGGAGCTGTTTTTT
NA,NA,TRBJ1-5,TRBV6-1,CASSGQSDQPQHF,TGTGCCAGCAGTGGACAGTCAGATCAGCCCCAGCATTTT
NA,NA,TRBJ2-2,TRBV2,CASRAQSTTGELFF,TGTGCCAGCAGGGCACAGTCGACCACCGGGGAGCTGTTTTTT
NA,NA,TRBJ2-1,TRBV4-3,CASSQGRGDNEQFF,TGCGCCAGCAGCCAAGGCAGGGGGGACAATGAGCAGTTCTTC
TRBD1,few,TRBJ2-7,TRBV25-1,CASSAWTGGEDYEQYF,TGTGCCAGCAGTGCGTGGACAGGGGGCGAGGACTACGAGCAGTACTTC
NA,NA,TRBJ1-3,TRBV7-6,CASSLRYRSGNTIYF,TGTGCCAGCAGCTTACGGTACAGATCTGGAAACACCATATATTTT
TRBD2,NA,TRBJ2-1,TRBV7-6,CASSLGAGPRNEQFF,TGTGCCAGCAGCTTAGGAGCGGGACCAAGGAATGAGCAGTTCTTC
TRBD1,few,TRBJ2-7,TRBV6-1,CALQHSTGGSHEQYF,TGTGCCCTCCAGCATTCGACAGGGGGATCCCACGAGCAGTACTTC
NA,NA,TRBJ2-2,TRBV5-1,CASSLEGGGGTGELFF,TGCGCCAGCAGCTTGGAAGGAGGGGGCGGCACCGGGGAGCTGTTTTTT
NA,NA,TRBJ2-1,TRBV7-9,CASSPGGGIQRNEQFF,TGTGCCAGCAGCCCTGGAGGCGGGATACAAAGGAATGAGCAGTTCTTC
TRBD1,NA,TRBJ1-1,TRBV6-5,CATRQGRWMNTEAFF,TGTGCCACCCGACAGGGGAGGTGGATGAACACTGAAGCTTTCTTT
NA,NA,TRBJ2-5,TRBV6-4,CATSPSANQETQYF,TGTGCCACCTCACCTAGCGCGAACCAAGAGACCCAGTACTTC
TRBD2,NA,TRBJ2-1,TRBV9,CASSVGGSGRNEQFF,TGTGCCAGCAGCGTAGGGGGTAGCGGGAGGAATGAGCAGTTCTTC
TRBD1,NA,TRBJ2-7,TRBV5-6,CASSFQGAAEQYF,TGTGCCAGCAGCTTCCAGGGGGCTGCAGAGCAGTACTTC
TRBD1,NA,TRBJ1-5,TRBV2,CASSDKDREQPQHF,TGTGCCAGCAGTGATAAGGACAGGGAACAGCCCCAGCATTTT
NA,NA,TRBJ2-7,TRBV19,CASRGGQSYEQYF,TGTGCCAGTAGGGGGGGGCAGTCCTACGAGCAGTACTTC
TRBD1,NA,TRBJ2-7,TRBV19,CASSGQGRGSGRYEQYF,TGTGCCAGTAGCGGACAGGGGAGGGGTAGCGGCCGCTACGAGCAGTACTTC
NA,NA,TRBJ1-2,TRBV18,CASSTSTGGYTF,TGTGCCAGCTCTACTTCGACTGGGGGCTACACCTTC
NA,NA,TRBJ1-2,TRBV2,CASIPDTTYGYTF,TGTGCCAGCATCCCGGACACGACCTATGGCTACACCTTC
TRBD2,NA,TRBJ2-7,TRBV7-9,CASSLKRGLNQSEQYF,TGTGCCAGCAGCCTTAAGCGGGGGCTTAACCAAAGCGAGCAGTACTTC
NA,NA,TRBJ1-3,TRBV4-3,CASSQGGGNTIYF,TGCGCCAGCAGCCAAGGAGGTGGGAACACCATATATTTT
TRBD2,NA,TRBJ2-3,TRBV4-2,CASSLSSRLAGGPSTDTQYF,TGTGCCAGCAGCCTTTCTTCAAGACTAGCGGGAGGGCCGAGCACAGATACGCAGTATTTT
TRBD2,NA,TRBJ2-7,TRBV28,CASSLSSGGAYEQYF,TGTGCCAGCAGTTTATCCAGCGGGGGGGCCTACGAGCAGTACTTC
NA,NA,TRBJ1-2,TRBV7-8,CASRKDHDSRGYTF,TGTGCCAGCAGAAAGGATCACGACAGTCGTGGCTACACCTTC
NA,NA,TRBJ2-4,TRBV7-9,CASSVLHPLAKNIQYF,TGTGCCAGCAGCGTACTGCATCCCCTAGCCAAAAACATTCAGTACTTC
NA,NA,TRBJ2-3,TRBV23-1,CASSPVDCATDTQYF,TGCGCCAGCTCCCCAGTCGATTGTGCCACAGATACGCAGTATTTT